Reported below is one T cell receptor beta chain. The antigen is not known. This entry belongs to a study of cytomegalovirus exposure and HLA in healthy donors. Findings and limits, study-wide: In an earlier analysis, about 87% or about 30%: the productive usage of most TCR beta V segments. Common viral pathogens seemed, in a later analysis, to connect with several of the most significant clusters. The study reported that TCR beta sequences accurately predicted HLA-A and HLA-B alleles in most subjects.

The CDR3 extends over 12 amino acids. Germline assignment: CDR1 SGHRS and CDR2 YFSETQ. The V end was cut by 0 bases, the J end by 6 bases, with 6 bases between. PCR amplification relied on 60 Vbeta primers (plus 13 Jbeta primers). Per the study methods: In a later analysis, approximately 80 million unique TCR beta chains included roughly 11 million shared by two or more donors. Profiling relied on immunoSEQ multiplex PCR, and the TCRdb table lists in-frame clones only, not all of them. V and J calls and clone size are given by that table; D and trimming were obtained from the DNA. There are 75,000 to 100,000 clones in the sample; approximately 76% occur only once, and roughly 19% lies in the top ten.

The rearrangement links TRBV5-1 to TRBJ1-1; D is unresolved. Sequenced sample: PBMCs. The sequence came from an older woman in good health and CMV-seropositive. The CDR3 region has the DNA TGCGCCAGCAGCTTGGGGGAGGCTGAAGCTTTCTTT. Translated: CASSLGEAEAFF.